These 32 T cell receptor beta chains came from one sample sequenced in a study of blood T cell repertoires in COVID-19. The assay was immunoSEQ multiplex PCR, and TCRdb's table has in-frame clones only and misses some. The data hold 150,000 to 200,000 clones, with approximately 83% observed a single time. Specimen: peripheral blood. The source of these receptors is a woman aged 55-75 years with acute or convalescent COVID-19.

The gene calls are TRBV4-1 and TRBJ2-4, with a tentative D call TRBD2 (5 bases). V was pared by 4 bases and J by 3 bases, with 7 bases between. The CDR3 loop spans 13 amino acids. Germline V CDR1 and CDR2: MGHRA, YSYEKL. The CDR3 DNA reads as TGCGCCAGCAGCCCCGGGAACAAAAACATTCAGTACTTC. This gives the protein CASSPGNKNIQYF.

The rearrangement uses TRBV6-5 and TRBJ1-1, with no clear D. This CDR3 comprises 15 residues. Germline CDR1 reads MNHEY; CDR2 reads SVGAGI. V lost 0 bases and J lost 5, with 13 bases in between. The CDR3 loop reads CASSYSSWGGTEAFF. Written as DNA, the CDR3 is TGTGCCAGCAGTTACTCCTCATGGGGAGGGACTGAAGCTTTCTTT.

This clone has only a few counts. The V and J genes are TRBV5-1 and TRBJ1-5; D is possibly TRBD1 (6 bases). The germline V gene has CDR1 SGHRS and CDR2 YFSETQ. This CDR3 is 13 amino acids long. V shed 7 bases and J shed 3 bases, with 11 bases lying between them. The CDR3 region has the DNA TGCGCCAGCTCCCGGGACACCAATCAGCCCCAGCATTTT. Protein: CASSRDTNQPQHF.

J is TRBJ1-2 and V is TRBV19; 10 nucleotides agree with TRBD1. Germline-derived CDR1 and CDR2 are LNHDA and SQIVND (reference sequence). Losses at the gene ends were 4 bases for V and 2 bases for J; bases not matched to a gene: 1. The CDR3 spans 14 residues. Here the CDR3 reads CASSTTGGNYGYTF. In DNA form, the CDR3 reads TGTGCCAGTAGTACGACAGGGGGCAACTATGGCTACACCTTC.

The gene calls are TRBV18 and TRBJ2-7; TRBD1 matches 7 bases. The CDR3 consists of 15 residues. Germline CDR1 reads KGHSH; CDR2 reads LQKENI. V was clipped by 3 bases and J by 3 bases; unmatched bases: 8. This CDR3 reads CASSPLTGFDYEQYF. For the CDR3, the DNA is TGTGCCAGCTCACCCCTGACAGGGTTCGACTACGAGCAGTACTTC.

This clone was picked up one time. The chain recombines TRBV10-1 with TRBJ1-3; TRBD1 aligns across 7 bases. Germline trimming cut 2 bases from V and 0 bases from J; bases unmatched to any gene: 4. The germline gives CDR1 WNHNN, CDR2 SYGVQD (reference sequence). This CDR3 has 16 residues. CDR3: CASSEDRDLSGNTIYF. CDR3 nucleotide sequence: TGCGCCAGCAGTGAGGACAGGGATCTCTCTGGAAACACCATATATTTT.

The chain employs TRBV10-1 and TRBJ2-3, with a possible D match to TRBD2 (7 bases). The germline V and J ends were trimmed by 0 bases and 4 bases, with 14 bases remaining between them. Germline V CDR1 and CDR2: WNHNN, SYGVQD (reference sequence). The CDR3 runs to 16 residues. The CDR3 DNA follows: TGCGCCAGCAGTGAGTCGAAGGGGGGGACCGCAGATACGCAGTATTTT. Amino acid sequence: CASSESKGGTADTQYF.

The chain links TRBV7-3 to TRBJ2-7; maybe TRBD1 (6 bases). Trimming removed 6 bases from V and 2 bases from J, with 17 bases in between. The CDR3 runs to 15 residues. Germline V lookup: CDR1 SGHTA, CDR2 FQGTGA. In DNA form, the CDR3 reads TGTGCCAGCAGTAAACCGGACAGAGGAGCCTACGAGCAGTACTTC. Amino acid sequence: CASSKPDRGAYEQYF.

This clone was detected only a few times. The chain employs TRBV7-9 and TRBJ1-6; 12 positions match TRBD1. The CDR3 sequence is 16 residues long. CDR1 and CDR2 from the germline V gene are SEHNR and FQNEAQ (reference sequence). The V and J ends lost 1 base and 8 bases, in that order; junction bases with no gene match: 3. The CDR3 here is CASSLGDRGPYSPLHF. The DNA for the CDR3 is TGTGCCAGCAGCTTAGGGGACAGGGGGCCTTATTCACCCCTCCACTTT.

The chain links TRBV5-1 to TRBJ2-5; 8 nucleotides match TRBD2. This CDR3 region has 14 residues. CDR1 and CDR2 (germline): SGHRS, YFSETQ. Germline trimming cut 4 bases from V and 6 bases from J; bases unmatched to any gene: 8. DNA for the CDR3: TGCGCCAGCAGCGATAGCGGGGTGGGGCAGACCCAGTACTTC. Protein sequence: CASSDSGVGQTQYF.

The chain uses TRBV3-1 (or the pseudogene TRBV3-2) and TRBJ2-3, with TRBD2 matching 7 bases. CDR3 size: 16 residues. Trimming removed 4 bases from V and 4 bases from J; junction bases left unmatched: 11. Per the germline V gene, CDR1 is LGHDT and CDR2 is YNNKEL (reference sequence). The CDR3 bases are TGTGCCAGCAGCCCCCCCCGGCGGGGGTACGCAGATACGCAGTATTTT. Translation: CASSPPRRGYADTQYF.

The chain is built from TRBV9 and TRBJ1-4; D might be TRBD1 (5 bases). The length of the CDR3 is 17 residues. The V and J ends lost 0 bases and 4 bases respectively, with 16 bases between them. Germline CDR1 and CDR2: SGDLS and YYNGEE. CDR3 DNA sequence: TGTGCCAGCAGCGTAGCTACGGGTAGGGGAAATAATGAAAAACTGTTTTTT. It yields the protein CASSVATGRGNNEKLFF.

V is TRBV6-6 and J is TRBJ1-5, with D possibly matching TRBD1 (6 bases). The CDR3 has 15 residues. In germline, CDR1 is MNHNY, CDR2 SVGAGI (reference sequence). V shed 6 bases and J shed 2 bases, with 14 bases lying between them. The CDR3 bases are TGTGCCAGCAGCCGAGGGGGGTCAGGCAATCAGCCCCAGCATTTT. This sequence encodes CASSRGGSGNQPQHF.

This rearrangement joins TRBV27 to TRBJ1-5; a possible D gene is TRBD1 (5 bases). Trimming took 5 bases from V and 10 from J, leaving 15 bases between them. Per germline, CDR1 MNHEY and CDR2 SMNVEV (reference sequence). The CDR3 is 13 amino acids. CDR3 nucleotides: TGTGCCAGCAGTATTCCGGGGGTGGGTCCCCAGCATTTT. It encodes CASSIPGVGPQHF.

This clone was seen once. The V gene is TRBV27, the J gene TRBJ2-3, with 10 bases lining up with TRBD2. CDR1 is MNHEY, CDR2 SMNVEV, per germline (reference sequence). Unmatched junction bases numbered 6, after V lost 5 bases and J lost 4 bases. The CDR3 has 15 amino acids. The CDR3 here is CASSRGLAVADTQYF. The CDR3 DNA is TGTGCCAGCAGTCGAGGACTAGCGGTGGCAGATACGCAGTATTTT.

The gene calls are TRBV29-1 and TRBJ2-5; TRBD2 matches 9 bases. Germline V gene lookup returns CDR1 SQVTM and CDR2 ANQGSEA. The ends lost 2 bases at V and 5 bases at J; junction bases unmatched: 9. There are 15 residues in the CDR3. CDR3 loop: CSVEPLAGSRETQYF. The CDR3 DNA reads TGCAGCGTTGAACCCCTAGCGGGGTCTAGGGAGACCCAGTACTTC.

V and J are TRBV7-2 and TRBJ2-1; 8 bases are shared with TRBD2. J was trimmed by 3 bases and V by 1 base; bases with no gene match: 5. CDR1 SGHTA and CDR2 FQGNSA come from the germline V gene. The CDR3 consists of 16 residues. This CDR3 reads CASSLGPSGGYNEQFF. The CDR3 DNA reads TGTGCCAGCAGCTTAGGCCCCAGCGGGGGCTACAATGAGCAGTTCTTC.

J is TRBJ1-2 and V is TRBV14; TRBD1 matches 10 bases. Germline-derived CDR1 and CDR2 are SGHDN and FVKESK. The CDR3 has 18 residues. The ends lost 4 bases at V and 8 bases at J; junction bases unmatched: 19. Here the CDR3 DNA reads TGTGCCAGCAGCCCCGATTATTTTTTCCCCGGGACAGGGGACGGCTACACCTTC. It is translated as CASSPDYFFPGTGDGYTF.

The chain couples TRBV7-6 to TRBJ2-5; TRBD2 matches at 11 bases. The CDR3 extends over 17 amino acids. Germline CDR1 is SGHVS and CDR2 is FNYEAQ. Trimming cost V 0 bases and J 2 bases; bases outside gene matches: 5. The CDR3 nucleotides read TGTGCCAGCAGCTTAGCCGTAGCGGGGGGGTATCAAGAGACCCAGTACTTC. Translated: CASSLAVAGGYQETQYF.

Here the CDR3 DNA reads TGTGCCAGCACCATAGGGACAGGGAAAGAGACCCAGTACTTC. It yields the protein CASTIGTGKETQYF. The chain carries TRBV2 and TRBJ2-5; TRBD1 matches at 9 bases. V was pared by 7 bases and J by 3 bases, with 6 bases of the junction left unmatched. In germline, CDR1 is SNHLY, CDR2 FYNNEI. The CDR3 extends over 14 amino acids.

The chain combines TRBV4-1 with TRBJ2-5, with 8 bases that match TRBD1. This CDR3 is 16 amino acids long. Germline V gives CDR1 MGHRA, CDR2 YSYEKL. Losses at the gene ends were 1 base for V and 2 bases for J; bases not matched to a gene: 6. The CDR3 DNA sequence: TGCGCCAGCAGCCAAGCCCATGGGACAGGTCAAGAGACCCAGTACTTC. It encodes CASSQAHGTGQETQYF.

The chain links TRBV24-1 to TRBJ2-3; possibly TRBD2 for D (5 bases). The length of the CDR3 is 14 residues. Per germline, CDR1 KGHDR and CDR2 SFDVKD. V gave up 1 base and J gave up 3 bases, with 7 bases separating them. CDR3 region: CATSDLRGTDTQYF. CDR3 nucleotides: TGTGCCACCAGTGATTTACGGGGAACAGATACGCAGTATTTT.

This clone showed up just once. The chain uses TRBV5-1 and TRBJ1-1; the D gene is possibly TRBD1 (6 bases). The length of the CDR3 is 14 residues. CDR1 and CDR2 from the germline V gene are SGHRS and YFSETQ. V was trimmed by 1 base and J by 6 bases, leaving 13 bases between them. The DNA for the CDR3 is TGCGCCAGCAGCTTGCGGGGGGCGCGGGCTGAAGCTTTCTTT. This gives the protein CASSLRGARAEAFF.

This chain uses TRBV3-1 (or the pseudogene TRBV3-2) with TRBJ2-7; TRBD1 is a possible D gene (7 bases). V was cut by 0 bases and J by 7 bases, with 28 bases left in between. The V gene's germline CDR1 is LGHDT and CDR2 YNNKEL (reference sequence). This CDR3 is 19 amino acids long. CDR3 region: CASSQEGIGPGGLQREQYF. The CDR3, as DNA: TGTGCCAGCAGCCAAGAGGGGATAGGGCCAGGGGGACTTCAGCGGGAGCAGTACTTC.

The V gene is TRBV12-3 or TRBV12-4, the J gene TRBJ1-3, with D unresolved. Deletions cut 6 bases from V and 5 bases from J, with 8 bases between. This CDR3 has 12 amino acids. CDR3 nucleotides: TGTGCCAGCAGCCTAACTAGAAACACCATATATTTT. Its translation: CASSLTRNTIYF.

The sample holds a few counts of this clone. V gene TRBV7-2 combines with J gene TRBJ2-2; tentatively, D is TRBD1 (6 bases). V lost 3 bases and J lost 0, with 8 bases in between. The CDR3 length is 15 residues. CDR1 and CDR2 (germline): SGHTA, FQGNSA. The CDR3 protein is CASSFRQANTGELFF. For the CDR3, the DNA is TGTGCCAGCAGCTTCCGACAGGCGAACACCGGGGAGCTGTTTTTT. The whole variable domain, filled in from reference TRBV7-2 and TRBJ2-2, reads GAGVSQSPSNKVTEKGKDVELRCDPISGHTALYWYRQSLGQGLEFLIYFQGNSAPDKSGLPSDRFSAERTGGSVSTLTIQRTQQEDSAVYLCASSFRQANTGELFFGEGSRLTVL.

The chain combines TRBV15 with TRBJ2-7; TRBD1 matches 7 bases. The V gene's germline CDR1 is LNHNV and CDR2 YYDKDF (reference sequence). The CDR3 runs 14 residues. V lost 0 bases, J lost 3 bases, and 2 bases stayed unmatched. This CDR3 is CATSRETGRYEQYF. The DNA of the CDR3 is TGTGCCACCAGCAGAGAGACAGGGCGCTACGAGCAGTACTTC.

This clone occurred once. The chain recombines TRBV28 with TRBJ1-1; 9 bases map to TRBD1. The CDR3 consists of 14 residues. With V trimmed by 6 bases and J by 5 bases, 7 bases remained unmatched. CDR1 and CDR2 from the germline V gene are MDHEN and SYDVKM. CDR3 in amino acids: CASRGTGGKTEAFF. The CDR3 DNA sequence: TGTGCCAGCAGGGGTACAGGGGGCAAGACTGAAGCTTTCTTT.

The chain joins TRBV27 to TRBJ2-1, with D perhaps matching TRBD2 (6 bases). Germline V gene sequence: CDR1 MNHEY, CDR2 SMNVEV (reference sequence). CDR3 length: 17 amino acids. The V end was cut by 1 base, the J end by 4 bases, with 17 bases between. CDR3 amino acids: CASSLYRSGRGYNEQFF. The CDR3 DNA sequence: TGTGCCAGCAGTTTATACCGAAGTGGACGGGGGTACAATGAGCAGTTCTTC.

The chain is built from TRBV4-1 and TRBJ2-7, with D possibly TRBD1 on 6 matching bases. With 4 bases removed from V and 1 base from J, the gap between germline ends came to 11 bases. The CDR3 sequence is 14 residues long. From germline, CDR1 is MGHRA and CDR2 YSYEKL. For the CDR3, the DNA is TGCGCCAGCAGCCCGACCGACAGGTCCTACGAGCAGTACTTC. Amino acids: CASSPTDRSYEQYF.

This CDR3 is CASSSTSGGLYNEQFF. The DNA for the CDR3 is TGTGCCAGCAGCTCTACCTCTGGGGGACTCTACAATGAGCAGTTCTTC. The chain couples TRBV11-3 to TRBJ2-1, with a weak D call TRBD2 (6 bases). Germline-derived CDR1 and CDR2 are SGHNT and YENEEA. The CDR3 loop spans 16 amino acids. Trimming left V 4 bases short and J 3 bases short, with 16 bases between. Looking up the rest from reference TRBV11-3 and TRBJ2-1 gives the full variable domain: EAGVVQSPRYKIIEKKQPVAFWCNPISGHNTLYWYLQNLGQGPELLIRYENEEAVDDSQLPKDRFSAERLKGVDSTLKIQPAELGDSAVYLCASSSTSGGLYNEQFFGPGTRLTVL.

V is TRBV6-6 and J is TRBJ2-2; 7 bases line up with TRBD1. CDR3 size: 15 residues. Trimming removed 11 bases from V and 3 bases from J; junction bases left unmatched: 12. CDR1 is MNHNY, CDR2 SVGAGI, per germline (reference sequence). DNA of the CDR3: TGTGCCGCGAAGGGTCCAGGGGGTGACACCGGGGAGCTGTTTTTT. Translating it yields CAAKGPGGDTGELFF.